This entry lists 25 T cell receptor beta chains sequenced from one sample in a study of blood T cell repertoires in COVID-19. The table came from immunoSEQ multiplex PCR; TCRdb's copy has only in-frame clones and leaves some out. Here the sample spans around 29,000 clones, roughly 88% being singletons. The specimen sequenced was peripheral blood. All receptors derive from a human donor in a cohort sampled during active COVID-19.

The chain links TRBV6-2 or TRBV6-3 to TRBJ1-1; 9 bases fit TRBD1. The germline V gene has CDR1 MNHEY and CDR2 SVGEGT. Trimming at V came to 6 bases and at J to 10 bases, leaving 12 bases not matched to a gene. This CDR3 region has 14 residues. The chain's CDR3 is CASSPGTGRQVAFF. Here the CDR3 DNA reads TGTGCCAGCAGCCCCGGGACAGGGAGGCAGGTAGCTTTCTTT.

The chain recombines TRBV2 with TRBJ1-3; D unclear. Germline values: CDR1 SNHLY, CDR2 FYNNEI. The germline V and J ends were trimmed by 6 bases and 4 bases, with 10 bases remaining between them. There are 13 residues in the CDR3. The CDR3 nucleotides read TGTGCCAGCAGCCTGGACTTAGGAAACACCATATATTTT. This translates into CASSLDLGNTIYF.

The V and J genes are TRBV5-5 and TRBJ2-3; 10 bases match TRBD1. V shed 3 bases, J shed 2 bases, and the junction held 6 bases outside the gene matches. The length of the CDR3 is 16 residues. Germline assignment: CDR1 SGHKS and CDR2 YYEKEE (reference sequence). Here the CDR3 DNA reads TGTGCCAGCAGCTGGGAGGACAGGGGGGTCACAGATACGCAGTATTTT. Its translation: CASSWEDRGVTDTQYF.

V usage is TRBV18 and J usage is TRBJ1-1, with a tentative D call TRBD1 (5 bases). Trimming took off 4 bases at V and 4 bases at J, with 16 bases between the two ends. Germline-derived CDR1 and CDR2 are KGHSH and LQKENI. The CDR3 sequence is 15 residues long. In DNA, the CDR3 is TGTGCCAGCTCACGACAGACAGAACTACTCACTGAAGCTTTCTTT. The encoded protein is CASSRQTELLTEAFF.

Concerning this clone itself: The junction differs from germline at one of its ends, possibly a read error. This CDR3 reads CASSPPVTGLPIF. CDR3 coding DNA: TGTGCCAGCTCACCACCTGTCACAGGTTTACCGATCTTC. The genes are TRBV18 and TRBJ2-1; perhaps TRBD1 as D (5 bases). The CDR3 runs to 13 residues. The germline V gene encodes CDR1 KGHSH and CDR2 LQKENI.

V gene TRBV2 combines with J gene TRBJ2-2; 9 positions match TRBD1. After removal of 2 bases from V and 5 bases from J, the junction contained 9 bases not matched to a gene. Germline values: CDR1 SNHLY, CDR2 FYNNEI. This CDR3 spans 17 amino acids. As DNA, the CDR3 is TGTGCCAGCAGTGAAATGTTGGGACAGGGTGGAACCGGGGAGCTGTTTTTT. This codes for CASSEMLGQGGTGELFF.

The chain employs TRBV24-1 and TRBJ1-4; a possible D gene is TRBD1 (5 bases). This CDR3 spans 15 amino acids. Looked up from germline, CDR1 is KGHDR and CDR2 is SFDVKD. V shed 4 bases and J shed 8 bases, with 16 bases lying between them. This CDR3 reads CATSEGGSAGEKLFF. For the CDR3, the DNA is TGTGCCACCAGTGAGGGTGGATCGGCAGGGGAAAAACTGTTTTTT.

By sample share, this clone is medium-sized. The chain uses TRBV7-3 and TRBJ2-7, with D possibly TRBD2 on 7 matching bases. V lost 5 bases and J 3 bases, leaving 17 bases between the germline ends. This CDR3 is 15 amino acids long. CDR1 and CDR2 (germline): SGHTA, FQGTGA. This CDR3 reads CASSPEGGNYYEQYF. Here the CDR3 DNA reads TGTGCCAGCAGCCCAGAGGGGGGGAACTACTACGAGCAGTACTTC.

The chain is built from TRBV19 and TRBJ2-5; 11 positions agree with TRBD2. The CDR3 length is 17 residues. The germline V gene encodes CDR1 LNHDA and CDR2 SQIVND (reference sequence). Trimming removed 5 bases from V and 2 bases from J; junction bases left unmatched: 10. The CDR3: CASSPLPGLAAQETQYF. CDR3 nucleotide sequence: TGTGCCAGTAGTCCATTACCGGGACTAGCGGCGCAAGAGACCCAGTACTTC.

The rearrangement links TRBV7-2 to TRBJ2-1, with TRBD2 identical over 11 bases. CDR3 length equals 15 residues. The J segment lost 4 bases and the V segment lost 4 bases, leaving 3 bases of the junction unmatched. CDR1 and CDR2 from the germline V gene are SGHTA and FQGNSA. CDR3 coding DNA: TGTGCCAGCAGCTCTCTAGCGGGGGGTTACAATGAGCAGTTCTTC. Translating it yields CASSSLAGGYNEQFF.

This chain uses TRBV2 with TRBJ1-1; 8 nucleotides line up with TRBD1. In germline, CDR1 is SNHLY, CDR2 FYNNEI. Trimming took 4 bases from V and 4 from J; bases not matched to a gene: 11. This CDR3 spans 16 amino acids. CDR3 amino acids: CASSVDRAELITEAFF. The CDR3 region has the DNA TGTGCCAGCAGTGTGGACAGGGCTGAGTTGATCACTGAAGCTTTCTTT.

The chain links TRBV4-1 to TRBJ1-2; D possibly corresponds to TRBD1 (5 bases). The CDR3 is 14 residues long. Germline CDR1 is MGHRA and CDR2 is YSYEKL. V was cut by 2 bases and J by 7 bases, with 14 bases left in between. The CDR3 region is CASSQFPDSPGYTF. The CDR3 DNA reads TGCGCCAGCAGCCAATTCCCCGACAGTCCTGGCTACACCTTC.

The J gene is TRBJ2-5, the V gene TRBV29-1; 8 positions agree with TRBD1. Germline lookup yields CDR1 SQVTM and CDR2 ANQGSEA. This CDR3 contains 13 residues. V lost 7 bases and J lost 0; bases outside the gene matches: 4. The CDR3 reads CSAEGQDQETQYF. The CDR3, as DNA: TGCAGCGCCGAGGGACAGGACCAAGAGACCCAGTACTTC.

This clone was detected once. The rearrangement uses TRBV7-2 and TRBJ1-5; D is undetermined. The ends were cut back, 1 base at V and 4 bases at J, with 5 bases in the middle. The CDR3 totals 13 residues. The germline gives CDR1 SGHTA, CDR2 FQGNSA. The chain's CDR3 is CASSLDGNQPQHF. Here the CDR3 DNA reads TGTGCCAGCAGCTTAGACGGGAATCAGCCCCAGCATTTT.

The chain has TRBV27 and TRBJ2-5, with 10 bases fitting TRBD1. The CDR3 length is 14 residues. CDR1 MNHEY and CDR2 SMNVEV come from the germline V gene (reference sequence). V was pared by 6 bases and J by 1 base, with 2 bases of the junction left unmatched. The CDR3 DNA sequence: TGTGCCAGCAGCCGGGACAGGGGCCAAGAGACCCAGTACTTC. This gives the protein CASSRDRGQETQYF.

The chain recombines TRBV19 with TRBJ2-1; the match to TRBD2 covers 9 bases. CDR1 is LNHDA and CDR2 is SQIVND in the germline V gene (reference sequence). The V and J ends lost 2 bases and 7 bases, in that order; junction bases with no gene match: 3. CDR3 length equals 14 residues. CDR3 sequence: CASSISGGPNEQFF. The CDR3 region has the DNA TGTGCCAGTAGTATAAGCGGGGGGCCGAATGAGCAGTTCTTC.

This sequence joins TRBV27 and TRBJ1-1, with D perhaps TRBD1 (6 bases). The germline V gene encodes CDR1 MNHEY and CDR2 SMNVEV (reference sequence). The length of the CDR3 is 18 residues. V was shortened by 5 bases and J by 4 bases, with 26 bases between the two germline ends. CDR3 amino acids: CASSSLTLSRGAGTEAFF. Here the CDR3 DNA reads TGTGCCAGCAGTAGTTTAACCCTCAGTCGGGGGGCGGGCACTGAAGCTTTCTTT.

The chain employs TRBV27 and TRBJ1-6, with 10 bases identical to TRBD1. The CDR3 length is 17 residues. Germline values: CDR1 MNHEY, CDR2 SMNVEV (reference sequence). After removal of 2 bases from V and 4 bases from J, the junction contained 5 bases not matched to a gene. CDR3 residues: CASSLVGQGIYNSPLHF. DNA of the CDR3: TGTGCCAGCAGTTTAGTGGGACAGGGGATTTATAATTCACCCCTCCACTTT.

The V gene is TRBV19, the J gene TRBJ2-3, with 8 positions matching TRBD1. The CDR3 is 13 amino acids. CDR1 is LNHDA and CDR2 is SQIVND in the germline V gene (reference sequence). V trimming: 3 bases; J trimming: 12 bases; junction bases outside the gene matches: 8. The CDR3 nucleotides are TGTGCCAGTAGTATCTCCCCAGGGGGCGCCCAGTATTTT. Translation: CASSISPGGAQYF.

This rearrangement joins TRBV28 to TRBJ2-1; the D gene is possibly TRBD2 (6 bases). The CDR3 loop spans 17 amino acids. Trimming took 6 bases from V and 2 from J, leaving 20 bases between them. Germline CDR1 MDHEN, CDR2 SYDVKM. The CDR3 protein is CASRSGESPKPYNEQFF. Written as DNA, the CDR3 is TGTGCCAGCAGATCGGGGGAAAGCCCTAAACCCTACAATGAGCAGTTCTTC.

The rearrangement joins TRBV5-1 to TRBJ2-1; possible D gene TRBD2, 6 bases. The CDR3 is 14 amino acids. With 4 bases removed from V and 10 bases from J, the gap between germline ends came to 18 bases. CDR1 is SGHRS, CDR2 YFSETQ, per germline. The CDR3 spells CASSRAQGRGEQFF. Here the CDR3 DNA reads TGCGCCAGCAGCAGGGCCCAGGGCCGGGGGGAGCAGTTCTTC.

The CDR3 loop is CASRRQATGELFF. CDR3 coding DNA: TGTGCCAGCAGACGCCAGGCGACCGGGGAGCTGTTTTTT. The chain combines TRBV19 with TRBJ2-2, with D unresolved. Between the trimmed V and J ends, which lost 9 bases and 5 bases, there was a span of 13 bases. CDR3 size: 13 residues. Germline CDR1 LNHDA, CDR2 SQIVND (reference sequence). Looking up the rest from reference TRBV19 and TRBJ2-2 gives the full variable domain: DGGITQSPKYLFRKEGQNVTLSCEQNLNHDAMYWYRQDPGQGLRLIYYSQIVNDFQKGDIAEGYSVSREKKESFPLTVTSAQKNPTAFYLCASRRQATGELFFGEGSRLTVL.

V gene TRBV28 combines with J gene TRBJ1-2; D unclear. V was trimmed by 11 bases and J by 7 bases, leaving 17 bases between them. This CDR3 region has 12 residues. Germline V gene lookup returns CDR1 MDHEN and CDR2 SYDVKM. DNA of the CDR3: TGTGCCGGAGGATCCCCTTTAGGTGGCTACACCTTC. Translated, it gives CAGGSPLGGYTF.

The chain is built from TRBV30 and TRBJ2-7; TRBD2 might be the D (6 bases). This CDR3 spans 15 amino acids. Germline CDR1 reads GTSNPN; CDR2 reads SVGIG (reference sequence). V lost 7 bases, J lost 6 bases, and 25 bases lay in between. CDR3 nucleotide sequence: TGTGCCTTCCACGTCAGGAGGGCGCTCGGCGGCGAGCAGTACTTC. This encodes CAFHVRRALGGEQYF.

This clone was seen just once. The V gene is TRBV10-3, the J gene TRBJ2-7; a weak D match, TRBD2 (6 bases). Germline values: CDR1 ENHRY, CDR2 SYGVKD. Between the trimmed V and J ends, which lost 3 bases and 7 bases, there was a span of 13 bases. The length of the CDR3 is 13 residues. The CDR3 bases are TGTGCCATCAGTGATGGCGGGGCCCTAGAGCAGTACTTC. It encodes CAISDGGALEQYF.